This T cell receptor (beta chain) was identified during a study of T cell repertoires in cytomegalovirus infection. Across the whole study: Both a matching HLA type and CMV infection were indicated by public TCR beta signatures.

This clonotype was observed many times. The antigen remains unidentified. Study-level findings and limits: There were carriers of CMV plus the relevant HLA, and cumulative public TCR beta family frequency identified them. The ex vivo response was dominated by HLA-C-restricted CMV-specific TCR beta clonotypes.

From the reads, TCRdb called clonotypes with MiXCR, one entry per CDR3 protein. The data hold around 94,000 distinct CDR3 sequences, with 16% observed a single time. The CDR3 is 16 amino acids. V was pared by 5 bases and J by 2 bases, with 15 bases between. Germline lookup yields CDR1 SNHLY and CDR2 FYNNEI. The sequenced sample consisted of PBMCs. The chain uses TRBV2 and TRBJ1-4, with D unresolved. The receptor was isolated from a human donor in good health (CMV status not recorded). Some clones in this sample may be carry-over from other donors' samples. The CDR3 sequence is CASSRGRAATNEKLFF. Here the CDR3 DNA reads TGTGCCAGCAGTCGCGGGAGGGCGGCGACTAATGAAAAACTGTTTTTT.